One sample yielded the 25 T cell receptor beta chains listed below, sequenced in a study of blood T cell repertoires in COVID-19. Generated by immunoSEQ multiplex PCR, the TCRdb table keeps only in-frame clones and is missing some. The table shows approximately 270,000 clones, with around nine tenths occurring only once. The sequencing sample was made of peripheral blood. These receptors originate from a man aged 18 to 30 with active or convalescent COVID-19.

The J gene is TRBJ2-5, the V gene TRBV18, with no clear D. V was clipped by 5 bases and J by 3 bases, with 4 bases between them. CDR1 is KGHSH and CDR2 is LQKENI in the germline V gene. The CDR3 contains 11 residues. The CDR3: CASSTKETQYF. CDR3 nucleotides: TGTGCCAGCTCAACAAAAGAGACCCAGTACTTC.

The CDR3 bases are TGTGCCAGTAGTACTAGCTATGGCTACACCTTC. It translates to CASSTSYGYTF. V usage is TRBV19 and J usage is TRBJ1-2, with no clear D. V lost 4 bases and J 4 bases, leaving 4 bases between the germline ends. The CDR3 is 11 amino acids. The germline V gene has CDR1 LNHDA and CDR2 SQIVND (reference sequence).

The chain joins TRBV14 to TRBJ2-7; D is ambiguous. From germline, CDR1 is SGHDN and CDR2 FVKESK. The germline V and J ends were trimmed by 0 bases and 1 base, with 10 bases remaining between them. The CDR3 has 15 amino acids. The CDR3 nucleotides read TGTGCCAGCAGCCAAGATCGAACAGCATCCTACGAGCAGTACTTC. It codes for CASSQDRTASYEQYF.

The CDR3 sequence: CAGRDGGIYGYTF. The CDR3 nucleotides are TGTGCCGGCCGGGACGGGGGGATCTATGGCTACACCTTC. This chain links TRBV30 with TRBJ1-2; the D gene is possibly TRBD1 (5 bases). Trimming left V 8 bases short and J 4 bases short, with 17 bases between. The length of the CDR3 is 13 residues. The germline gives CDR1 GTSNPN, CDR2 SVGIG (reference sequence).

This clone has more than one count but fewer than ten. The chain couples TRBV18 to TRBJ2-2; tentative D call: TRBD1 (5 bases). Germline values: CDR1 KGHSH, CDR2 LQKENI. The CDR3 extends over 15 amino acids. V was trimmed by 5 bases and J by 4 bases, leaving 14 bases between them. CDR3 nucleotides: TGTGCCAGCTCATTTTCGACAGACGGCACCGGGGAGCTGTTTTTT. Translation gives CASSFSTDGTGELFF.

This clone was observed a few times. The rearrangement uses TRBV3-1 (or the pseudogene TRBV3-2) and TRBJ2-7; no reliable D call. The V and J ends lost 0 bases and 2 bases respectively, with 8 bases between them. The CDR3 is 14 amino acids. The germline V gene encodes CDR1 LGHDT and CDR2 YNNKEL (reference sequence). The CDR3 DNA sequence: TGTGCCAGCAGCCAAGATCGGAGCGCCTACGAGCAGTACTTC. This gives the protein CASSQDRSAYEQYF.

The chain joins TRBV7-2 to TRBJ2-3; 14 bases are shared with TRBD2. This CDR3 is 18 amino acids long. Trimming cost V 4 bases and J 0 bases; bases outside gene matches: 6. The germline gives CDR1 SGHTA, CDR2 FQGNSA. CDR3 amino acids: CASSSGTSGRTSTDTQYF. The CDR3 nucleotides read TGTGCCAGCAGCTCCGGGACTAGCGGGAGAACCAGCACAGATACGCAGTATTTT.

The chain carries TRBV13 and TRBJ1-5, with 10 bases lining up with TRBD1. The CDR3 sequence is 14 residues long. J lost 7 bases, V lost 4 bases, and 4 bases had no gene match. Germline assignment: CDR1 PRHDT and CDR2 FYEKMQ (reference sequence). The CDR3 sequence is CASSSGQGRQPQHF. CDR3 DNA sequence: TGTGCCAGCAGCTCGGGACAGGGGAGACAGCCCCAGCATTTT.

The genes are TRBV27 and TRBJ2-5, with 7 positions matching TRBD1. The germline CDR1 and CDR2 sequences are MNHEY and SMNVEV (reference sequence). The CDR3 covers 16 residues. V shed 3 bases, J shed 2 bases, and the junction held 9 bases outside the gene matches. CDR3 coding DNA: TGTGCCAGCAGTTTGAGCCTGGGGACAGCACAAGAGACCCAGTACTTC. Amino acids: CASSLSLGTAQETQYF.

This sequence joins TRBV27 and TRBJ2-1, with 9 positions matching TRBD2. Germline CDR1 is MNHEY and CDR2 is SMNVEV (reference sequence). Losses at the gene ends were 3 bases for V and 10 bases for J; bases not matched to a gene: 10. The CDR3 loop spans 15 amino acids. As DNA, the CDR3 is TGTGCCAGCAGTTTGGGGCTAGCGGGGCCCCGGGAGCAGTTCTTC. Its protein is CASSLGLAGPREQFF.

The chain has TRBV7-2 and TRBJ1-2; D possibly corresponds to TRBD1 (6 bases). From germline, CDR1 is SGHTA and CDR2 FQGNSA. V lost 9 bases to trimming and J lost 4 bases, with 12 bases between them. The CDR3 is made up of 12 amino acids. The CDR3 bases are TGTGCCAGTATTGGGGGCAGCTATGGCTACACCTTC. Translated: CASIGGSYGYTF.

In DNA, the CDR3 is TGTGCCAGCAGCTCCGGGAGAGCGGGAAAAGGGTACGAGCAGTACTTC. Translating gives CASSSGRAGKGYEQYF. The chain couples TRBV5-8 to TRBJ2-7; 7 positions match TRBD2. This CDR3 has 16 residues. Germline assignment: CDR1 SGHTS and CDR2 YDEGEE. The junction had 13 bases not matched to a gene; V was cut back by 3 bases and J by 4 bases.

This chain uses TRBV7-6 with TRBJ2-1, with 10 bases fitting TRBD1. The CDR3 consists of 15 residues. From germline, CDR1 is SGHVS and CDR2 FNYEAQ. Losses at the gene ends were 3 bases for V and 7 bases for J; bases not matched to a gene: 6. DNA of the CDR3: TGTGCCAGCAGCTTTTTCGGGACAGGGGCAAATGAGCAGTTCTTC. Encoded protein: CASSFFGTGANEQFF.

This clone has more than one count but fewer than ten. The chain joins TRBV29-1 to TRBJ1-2; maybe TRBD1 (5 bases). This CDR3 has 14 amino acids. The germline CDR1 and CDR2 sequences are SQVTM and ANQGSEA. Trimming removed 5 bases from V and 5 bases from J, with 18 bases in between. In nucleotides, the CDR3 is TGCAGCGTTCCCAGGGAGTCGGGGAGGTATGGCTACACCTTC. The encoded protein is CSVPRESGRYGYTF.

The chain couples TRBV5-6 to TRBJ1-1; D uncertain. The CDR3 is 14 amino acids. The germline V and J ends were trimmed by 5 bases and 0 bases, with 11 bases remaining between them. Germline values: CDR1 SGHDT, CDR2 YYEEEE. In DNA, the CDR3 is TGTGCCAGCAGGTCAGGCTGGATGAACACTGAAGCTTTCTTT. Protein sequence: CASRSGWMNTEAFF.

For this clone: One junction end disagrees with the germline gene, perhaps due to a read error. The V gene is TRBV2, the J gene TRBJ2-3; tentatively, D is TRBD1 (6 bases). This CDR3 contains 14 residues. Per the germline V gene, CDR1 is SNHLY and CDR2 is FYNNEI. The DNA of the CDR3 is TGTGTCAGCAGTCCAGGGGCTAGCACAGATACGCAGTATTTT. Translation: CVSSPGASTDTQYF.

V and J are TRBV7-2 and TRBJ2-1; tentative D call: TRBD1 (5 bases). Per the germline V gene, CDR1 is SGHTA and CDR2 is FQGNSA. Trimming left V 5 bases short and J 4 bases short, with 18 bases between. The CDR3 totals 16 residues. The DNA of the CDR3 is TGTGCCAGCAGCCAAAGGGCAGGGATTGGATACAATGAGCAGTTCTTC. Its protein is CASSQRAGIGYNEQFF.

This clone came up once. CDR3 residues: CASSPSPNEKLFF. The CDR3 region has the DNA TGTGCCAGCAGTCCGAGTCCTAATGAAAAACTGTTTTTT. The gene calls are TRBV2 and TRBJ1-4; D unclear. Germline V gives CDR1 SNHLY, CDR2 FYNNEI. CDR3 length: 13 residues. Trimming took 5 bases from V and 3 from J, leaving 7 bases between them.

This chain uses TRBV2 with TRBJ2-1; 13 bases fit TRBD2. Trimming cost V 6 bases and J 7 bases; bases outside gene matches: 9. Per germline, CDR1 SNHLY and CDR2 FYNNEI. This CDR3 is built from 16 residues. As DNA, the CDR3 is TGTGCCAGCAGCCCCGGACTAGCGGGAGTATGGAATGAGCAGTTCTTC. Translation: CASSPGLAGVWNEQFF.

J is TRBJ2-7 and V is TRBV3-1 (or the pseudogene TRBV3-2); TRBD1 is a possible D gene (6 bases). Germline CDR1 reads LGHDT; CDR2 reads YNNKEL (reference sequence). Trimming stripped 2 bases from V and 0 bases from J, with 14 bases between. The CDR3 has 16 amino acids. Here the CDR3 DNA reads TGTGCCAGCAGCCAAAACAACAGGGTGAGCTCCTACGAGCAGTACTTC. It is translated as CASSQNNRVSSYEQYF.

The chain combines TRBV15 with TRBJ2-1, with 9 bases matching TRBD1. The CDR3 length is 15 residues. The germline V gene encodes CDR1 LNHNV and CDR2 YYDKDF (reference sequence). V trimming: 2 bases; J trimming: 8 bases; junction bases outside the gene matches: 7. DNA for the CDR3: TGTGCCACCAGCAGAACGGGACAGGGTAGGGATGAGCAGTTCTTC. It is translated as CATSRTGQGRDEQFF.

The J gene is TRBJ2-1, the V gene TRBV7-2; 10 bases agree with TRBD1. V was pared by 4 bases and J by 7 bases, with 4 bases of the junction left unmatched. The CDR3 sequence is 14 residues long. The germline V gene encodes CDR1 SGHTA and CDR2 FQGNSA. The CDR3 spells CASSYDRGRNEQFF. The DNA of the CDR3 is TGTGCCAGCAGCTACGACAGGGGGCGAAATGAGCAGTTCTTC. The whole variable domain, filled in from reference TRBV7-2 and TRBJ2-1, reads GAGVSQSPSNKVTEKGKDVELRCDPISGHTALYWYRQSLGQGLEFLIYFQGNSAPDKSGLPSDRFSAERTGGSVSTLTIQRTQQEDSAVYLCASSYDRGRNEQFFGPGTRLTVL.

V is TRBV7-2 and J is TRBJ1-6; D perhaps matches TRBD1 (6 bases). The CDR3 consists of 19 residues. Trimming took 0 bases from V and 6 from J, leaving 21 bases between them. The germline gives CDR1 SGHTA, CDR2 FQGNSA. CDR3 nucleotide sequence: TGTGCCAGCAGCTTAGCGAATGGGGGGGGGCTTCCCTTTAATTCACCCCTCCACTTT. Protein: CASSLANGGGLPFNSPLHF.

The chain uses TRBV12-3 or TRBV12-4 and TRBJ1-1, with D hard to call. This CDR3 comprises 13 residues. V dropped 7 bases and J dropped 5 bases, with 14 bases sitting between them. The CDR3 bases are TGTGCCAGCACCCTCCTCACAACGACTGAAGCTTTCTTT. This encodes CASTLLTTTEAFF.

The rearrangement links TRBV9 to TRBJ1-1; 7 bases agree with TRBD1. The V gene end was trimmed by 4 bases and the J gene end by 2 bases; junction bases not matched to a gene: 8. CDR1 is SGDLS, CDR2 YYNGEE, per germline. This CDR3 contains 15 residues. CDR3 in DNA: TGTGCCAGCAGCCCACTGGGGACAGTCAACACTGAAGCTTTCTTT. Protein: CASSPLGTVNTEAFF.